This passage covers 9 T cell receptor beta chains from one sample sequenced in a study of blood T cells in healthy people across ages. A second roughly 7 to 12 cycle PCR used barcoded and J-beta primers. TCRdb ran MiXCR on the 5' RACE reads and lists one entry per CDR3 protein. The sample includes roughly 1.9 million distinct CDR3 sequences, approximately 40% of them seen just once. Sequences were obtained from blood. The receptors here all came from a human donor in good health.

Points on this clonotype: An end of the junction differs from the germline gene, which may be a read error. The genes are TRBV20-1 and TRBJ2-4; D call uncertain. The J call may be incorrect, as the DNA end agrees better with TRBJ2-7. This CDR3 is built from 13 residues. Germline V CDR1 and CDR2: DFQATT, SNEGSKA (reference sequence). CDR3 residues: CGARVGSTYEQYF. CDR3 sequence (DNA): TGCGGTGCTAGAGTCGGGTCCACCTACGAGCAGTACTTC.

This clonotype was counted only a few times. The rearrangement joins TRBV20-1 to TRBJ2-5, with 7 bases matching TRBD2. The junction had 6 bases not matched to a gene; V was cut back by 2 bases and J by 0 bases. The germline CDR1 and CDR2 sequences are DFQATT and SNEGSKA (reference sequence). The CDR3 has 15 residues. The CDR3 region has the DNA TGCAGTGCTAGACAACGGGGGGTGTACCAAGAGACCCAGTACTTC. Translating it yields CSARQRGVYQETQYF.

There are a few counts of this clonotype. In DNA, the CDR3 is TGCGCCAGCAGCCAAGGCTTGCAGCGGGGGGTAAAAGAGACCCAGTACTTC. Translating gives CASSQGLQRGVKETQYF. The gene calls are TRBV4-3 and TRBJ2-5; TRBD2 matches at 9 bases. The CDR3 sequence is 17 residues long. The germline CDR1 and CDR2 sequences are LGHNA and YSLEER. Trimming took 1 base from V and 3 from J; bases not matched to a gene: 9.

This clonotype was recorded a few times. V is TRBV5-1 and J is TRBJ2-1; 11 bases are a match to TRBD2. V was clipped by 0 bases and J by 4 bases; unmatched bases: 9. Germline V gene lookup returns CDR1 SGHRS and CDR2 YFSETQ. The length of the CDR3 is 18 residues. The CDR3 region is CASSLALAGGGKYNEQFF. For the CDR3, the DNA is TGCGCCAGCAGCTTGGCCCTAGCGGGGGGCGGAAAATACAATGAGCAGTTCTTC. The full variable domain, its missing parts supplied by reference TRBV5-1 and TRBJ2-1, is KAGVTQTPRYLIKTRGQQVTLSCSPISGHRSVSWYQQTPGQGLQFLFEYFSETQRNKGNFPGRFSGRQFSNSRSEMNVSTLELGDSALYLCASSLALAGGGKYNEQFFGPGTRLTVL.

In this sample, this clonotype turned up many times. The chain joins TRBV7-9 to TRBJ2-7, with D hard to call. The CDR3 has 14 residues. The germline V and J ends were trimmed by 3 bases and 0 bases, with 9 bases remaining between them. Germline-derived CDR1 and CDR2 are SEHNR and FQNEAQ (reference sequence). The CDR3 here is CASSLAESSYEQYF. The DNA of the CDR3 is TGTGCCAGCAGCTTGGCGGAAAGCTCCTACGAGCAGTACTTC.

Here the CDR3 reads CASSLIRGESNEQFF. For the CDR3, the DNA is TGCGCCAGCAGCTTGATACGGGGGGAGAGTAATGAGCAGTTCTTC. The rearrangement joins TRBV5-1 to TRBJ2-1, with TRBD2 matching over 7 bases. CDR1 is SGHRS, CDR2 YFSETQ, per germline. This CDR3 comprises 15 residues. Trimming cost V 1 base and J 7 bases; bases outside gene matches: 8. The entire variable domain, with the rest obtained from reference TRBV5-1 and TRBJ2-1, is as follows: KAGVTQTPRYLIKTRGQQVTLSCSPISGHRSVSWYQQTPGQGLQFLFEYFSETQRNKGNFPGRFSGRQFSNSRSEMNVSTLELGDSALYLCASSLIRGESNEQFFGPGTRLTVL.

This clonotype has more than one count but fewer than ten. The chain employs TRBV4-3 and TRBJ2-3; 7 bases align to TRBD2. The CDR3 has 17 amino acids. With V trimmed by 1 base and J by 2 bases, 9 bases remained unmatched. Germline V gives CDR1 LGHNA, CDR2 YSLEER. The CDR3 sequence is CASSQAVGRGITDTQYF. CDR3 coding DNA: TGCGCCAGCAGCCAAGCGGTGGGGCGGGGGATCACAGATACGCAGTATTTT.

This chain joins TRBV29-1 and TRBJ1-3; possibly TRBD1 for D (5 bases). V was cut by 0 bases and J by 4 bases, with 19 bases left in between. The CDR3 has 17 residues. In germline, CDR1 is SQVTM, CDR2 ANQGSEA. The CDR3 protein is CSVEDLRQGEIGNTIYF. CDR3 coding DNA: TGCAGCGTTGAAGACTTGCGGCAGGGTGAGATCGGAAACACCATATATTTT.

The chain uses TRBV7-2 and TRBJ2-7; D ambiguous. Germline loops: CDR1 SGHTA, CDR2 FQGNSA. V was trimmed by 2 bases and J by 2 bases, leaving 16 bases between them. The CDR3 consists of 16 residues. CDR3 sequence reads: CASSLSLVRRTYEQYF. DNA of the CDR3: TGTGCCAGCAGCTTATCTCTTGTCCGACGCACCTACGAGCAGTACTTC.